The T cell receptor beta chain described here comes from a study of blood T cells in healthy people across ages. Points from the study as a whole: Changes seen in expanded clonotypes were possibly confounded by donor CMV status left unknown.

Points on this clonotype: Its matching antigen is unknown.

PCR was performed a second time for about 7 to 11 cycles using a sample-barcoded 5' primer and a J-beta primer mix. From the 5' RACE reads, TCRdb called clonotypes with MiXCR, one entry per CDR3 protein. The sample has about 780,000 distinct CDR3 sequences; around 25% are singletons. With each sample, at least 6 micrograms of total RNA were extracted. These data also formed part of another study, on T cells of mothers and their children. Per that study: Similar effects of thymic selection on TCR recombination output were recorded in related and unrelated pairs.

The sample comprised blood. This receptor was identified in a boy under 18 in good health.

The CDR3: CASICRDPKGGYTF. In nucleotides, the CDR3 is TGTGCCAGCATCTGCCGGGATCCCAAGGGGGGCTACACCTTC. The rearrangement uses TRBV5-6 and TRBJ1-2, with D maybe TRBD1 (5 bases). The CDR3 consists of 14 residues. Germline CDR1 SGHDT, CDR2 YYEEEE. Trimming took off 6 bases at V and 8 bases at J, with 20 bases between the two ends.